This TCR beta chain was recorded in a study of control samples from healthy donors and cancer patients. This CDR3 spans 14 amino acids. Germline V gives CDR1 SGHAT, CDR2 FQNNGV. The germline V and J ends were trimmed by 3 bases and 3 bases, with 9 bases remaining between them. Libraries were prepared by immunoSEQ multiplex PCR; TCRdb keeps only in-frame clonotypes and omits some of them. This table has 120,000 to 150,000 clones, roughly nine tenths appearing once. This TCR came from a man aged 25-45 years in good health. The sequenced sample consisted of blood. The chain links TRBV11-2 to TRBJ2-4; D is unclear. The CDR3 is CASSFGSVKNIQYF. In nucleotides, the CDR3 is TGTGCCAGCAGCTTTGGTAGTGTCAAAAACATTCAGTACTTC. Based on the CDR3 plus reference TRBV11-2 and TRBJ2-4, the full variable domain is EAGVAQSPRYKIIEKRQSVAFWCNPISGHATLYWYQQILGQGPKLLIQFQNNGVVDDSQLPKDRFSAERLKGVDSTLKIQPAKLEDSAVYLCASSFGSVKNIQYFGAGTRLSVL.